The T cell receptor (beta chain) under discussion was sequenced for a study of T cells after yellow fever vaccination. Via MiXCR, TCRdb re-called the 5' RACE reads, giving one row per CDR3 protein. The sample contains around 320,000 distinct CDR3 sequences, 4% to 5.5% of which appear only once. The CDR3 covers 15 residues. Germline V lookup: CDR1 LGHNA, CDR2 YNFKEQ. The ends lost 2 bases at V and 5 bases at J; junction bases unmatched: 5. This clonotype was counted only a few times. The J gene is TRBJ1-1, the V gene TRBV4-2; 10 bases fit TRBD1. The sample in question was PBMCs, obtained 15 days after the yellow fever booster vaccination. The receptor comes from a man between 18 and 29 years old who received the YFV17D yellow fever vaccine. Here the CDR3 DNA reads TGTGCCAGCAGCCAACCGGACAGGGGGATAACTGAAGCTTTCTTT. Amino acid sequence: CASSQPDRGITEAFF.